This paragraph reports one T cell receptor beta chain. What it binds is not known. These data come from a study of CD4 T cell repertoires in COVID-19. General study points: Suggested intraclonal diversification: top SARS-CoV-2-reactive clonotypes appeared in two or three memory subsets.

Sequencing was performed with immunoSEQ multiplex PCR; in TCRdb, only in-frame clones are kept and a portion is missing. The sample has about 24,000 clones, over 90% seen once. The CDR3 sequence is 14 residues long. V dropped 3 bases and J dropped 3; count of bases not matched to a gene: 4. Germline values: CDR1 KGHSH, CDR2 LQKENI. No culture step preceded sequencing of the ex vivo isolated memory T cells. The receptor's source is a human donor who had COVID-19. The chain is built from TRBV18 and TRBJ2-7, with 8 bases matching TRBD1. The sequences come from circulating follicular helper CD4+ T cells (cTfh) from blood, collected before the COVID-19 pandemic. The CDR3 loop reads CASSPEGQGYEQYF. As DNA, the CDR3 is TGTGCCAGCTCACCGGAAGGACAGGGCTACGAGCAGTACTTC.